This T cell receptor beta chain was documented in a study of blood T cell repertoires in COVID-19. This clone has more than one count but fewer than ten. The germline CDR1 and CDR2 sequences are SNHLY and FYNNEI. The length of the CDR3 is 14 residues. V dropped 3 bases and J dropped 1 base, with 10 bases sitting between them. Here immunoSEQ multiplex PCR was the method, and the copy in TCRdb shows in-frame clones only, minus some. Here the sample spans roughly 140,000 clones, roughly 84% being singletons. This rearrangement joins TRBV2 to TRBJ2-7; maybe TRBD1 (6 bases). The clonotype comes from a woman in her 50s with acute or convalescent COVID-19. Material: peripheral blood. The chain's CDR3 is CASSDLGQSYEQYF. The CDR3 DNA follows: TGTGCCAGCAGTGACCTTGGACAGTCCTACGAGCAGTACTTC.